These T cell receptor beta chains were read from a single sample in a study of blood T cell repertoires in COVID-19. Libraries were prepared by immunoSEQ multiplex PCR; TCRdb keeps only in-frame clonotypes and omits some of them. The sample yields hundreds of thousands of clones, around 89% seen once. The sample taken for sequencing was peripheral blood. These receptors were taken from a woman in her 40s with COVID-19, enrolled during active disease. CDR3s include the opening cysteine and the closing phenylalanine or tryptophan. A D gene is named only where the DNA matches it firmly. The size field is filled for only some rows; it gives once, few, many or a size class.

- | - | TRBJ1-6 | TRBV9 | TGTGCCAGCAGCGTACAGGGCAGCTCCTATAATTCACCCCTCCACTTT | CASSVQGSSYNSPLHF
once | - | TRBJ2-7 | TRBV2 | TGTGCCAGCAGTGAAACGAGGAATAACCCCTACGAGCAGTACTTC | CASSETRNNPYEQYF
once | - | TRBJ2-5 | TRBV7-2 | TGTGCCAGCAGCTCTGGGAGGGAGACCCAGTACTTC | CASSSGRETQYF
- | - | TRBJ1-5 | TRBV30 | TGTGCCTGGAGTACCTACAATCAGCCCCAGCATTTT | CAWSTYNQPQHF
- | - | TRBJ1-6 | TRBV30 | TGTGCCTGGGGGACGAGGAATCATAATTCACCCCTCCACTTT | CAWGTRNHNSPLHF
- | TRBD1 | TRBJ2-7 | TRBV2 | TGTGCCAGCAGCGCCGGGACAGGGTTTTACGAGCAGTACTTC | CASSAGTGFYEQYF
- | - | TRBJ2-2 | TRBV5-6 | TGTGCCAGCAGCAAGGGGAAGGAGCTGTTTTTT | CASSKGKELFF
- | TRBD2 | TRBJ2-1 | TRBV4-3 | TGCGCCAGCAGCCAAGGACTAGCGGGCAATGAGCAGTTCTTC | CASSQGLAGNEQFF
- | - | TRBJ2-7 | TRBV18 | TGTGCCAGCTCACCACCGGGTCTCCGGGACGAGCAGTACTTC | CASSPPGLRDEQYF
- | - | TRBJ1-2 | TRBV9 | TGTGCCAGCAGCGCGGGATGGGACTACACCTTC | CASSAGWDYTF
- | - | TRBJ1-1 | TRBV18 | TGTGCCAGCTCGCCTACAGCGGTACCGGGGACTGAAGCTTTCTTT | CASSPTAVPGTEAFF
- | - | TRBJ1-1 | TRBV27 | TGTGCCAGCAGTTTGGAGGACGCGAACACTGAAGCTTTCTTT | CASSLEDANTEAFF
few | TRBD2 | TRBJ2-2 | TRBV7-9 | TGTGCCAGCAGCCATACGGGACTAGCGGGAGTCATCGGGGAGCTGTTTTTT | CASSHTGLAGVIGELFF
- | - | TRBJ2-3 | TRBV3-1/TRBV3-2 | TGTGCCAGCAGCTCCAGGGGAAACACAGATACGCAGTATTTT | CASSSRGNTDTQYF
- | - | TRBJ1-1 | TRBV12-3/TRBV12-4 | TGTGCCAGCAGCTTTGACTCGAACACTGAAGCTTTCTTT | CASSFDSNTEAFF
- | - | TRBJ2-5 | TRBV6-2/TRBV6-3 | TGTGCCAGCAGTTACAGGCAGGGCGGAAAAGAGACCCAGTACTTC | CASSYRQGGKETQYF
few | - | TRBJ1-2 | TRBV7-3 | TGTGCCAGCAGCTTAACTCCAGGGGATATTGGCTACACCTTC | CASSLTPGDIGYTF
- | - | TRBJ1-2 | TRBV6-5 | TGTGCCAGCAGTTCGGGGGGGTACGACTATGGCTACACCTTC | CASSSGGYDYGYTF
- | - | TRBJ1-6 | TRBV7-2 | TGTGCCAGCAGCTTAGAAAGGGGTAATTCACCCCTCCACTTT | CASSLERGNSPLHF
- | - | TRBJ2-3 | TRBV6-5 | TGTGCCAGCATCCTTAGCGGACCTCTGGATACGCAGTATTTT | CASILSGPLDTQYF
- | TRBD1 | TRBJ2-2 | TRBV19 | TGTGCCAGTAGCTTTGGGACAGGGATACGGACCGGGGAGCTGTTTTTT | CASSFGTGIRTGELFF